This TCR beta chain came from a study of T cell responses to AZD1222 COVID-19 vaccine. Study-wide points: Only a handful of people who got AZD1222 tested seropositive at baseline.

Sequencing used immunoSEQ multiplex PCR; TCRdb keeps in-frame clones, though not all of them. The sample consists of 100,000 to 130,000 clones, more than 75% of them appearing once. The length of the CDR3 is 13 residues. Germline V lookup: CDR1 SGHTA, CDR2 FQGNSA. V dropped 5 bases and J dropped 7 bases, with 14 bases sitting between them. On this clone: The antigen remains undetermined.

This TCR came from an adult in good health. The chain carries TRBV7-2 and TRBJ1-1; the D gene is possibly TRBD1 (5 bases). Here the sequenced sample was peripheral blood, taken on day 0 of AZD1222 vaccination. The CDR3 DNA is TGTGCCAGCAGCGGCGGGGGATTAGGTGAAGCTTTCTTT. Its protein product is CASSGGGLGEAFF.